The text below deals with one TCR beta chain. This entry belongs to a study of blood T cell repertoires in COVID-19. About the study: The samples span acute and convalescent COVID-19 from the United States, Italy and Spain. Sources were T cells, B-cell-depleted T cells, or PBMCs; the material itself was cDNA or gDNA.

The germline V gene encodes CDR1 SGHNT and CDR2 YENEEA. V was pared by 5 bases and J by 4 bases, with 6 bases of the junction left unmatched. The length of the CDR3 is 16 residues. Authors' methods: Estimation of nucleated cell counts relied on the amplification of reference gene primers. Method: immunoSEQ multiplex PCR; TCRdb's copy keeps in-frame clones and lacks some. V, J and clone size are taken as reported in that table, and D and trimming were inferred from the DNA itself. The sample contains about 200,000 clones, 70% to 90% of which appear only once. Sequencing used peripheral blood. The source of this sequence is a woman between 40 and 55 years old who had recovered from COVID-19. V is TRBV11-3 and J is TRBJ2-1; 12 nucleotides agree with TRBD2. The CDR3 loop is CASSPGGTSGYNEQFF. CDR3 DNA: TGTGCCAGCAGCCCGGGAGGGACTAGCGGGTACAATGAGCAGTTCTTC.